The clone carrying this TCR beta chain came up once. The CDR3 runs 13 residues. Germline CDR1 is ENHRY and CDR2 is SYGVKD. Trimming cost V 7 bases and J 2 bases, with 11 bases left between them. PCR was run on genomic DNA. The TCR beta CDR3 region was amplified using 30 forward and 13 reverse primers. From the multiplex PCR reads, TCRdb called clonotypes with MiXCR, one entry per CDR3 protein. The profile shows about 290,000 distinct CDR3 sequences, over 45% of them singletons. This record belongs to a study of type 1 and type 2 diabetes patients. The chain links TRBV10-3 to TRBJ1-1, with D unclear. The TCR originated in a man aged 18 to 35 with type 2 diabetes. Material for sequencing was peripheral blood mononuclear cells (PBMCs). The CDR3 spells CAINVGENTEAFF. The CDR3 region has the DNA TGTGCCATCAATGTCGGAGAAAACACTGAAGCTTTCTTT.